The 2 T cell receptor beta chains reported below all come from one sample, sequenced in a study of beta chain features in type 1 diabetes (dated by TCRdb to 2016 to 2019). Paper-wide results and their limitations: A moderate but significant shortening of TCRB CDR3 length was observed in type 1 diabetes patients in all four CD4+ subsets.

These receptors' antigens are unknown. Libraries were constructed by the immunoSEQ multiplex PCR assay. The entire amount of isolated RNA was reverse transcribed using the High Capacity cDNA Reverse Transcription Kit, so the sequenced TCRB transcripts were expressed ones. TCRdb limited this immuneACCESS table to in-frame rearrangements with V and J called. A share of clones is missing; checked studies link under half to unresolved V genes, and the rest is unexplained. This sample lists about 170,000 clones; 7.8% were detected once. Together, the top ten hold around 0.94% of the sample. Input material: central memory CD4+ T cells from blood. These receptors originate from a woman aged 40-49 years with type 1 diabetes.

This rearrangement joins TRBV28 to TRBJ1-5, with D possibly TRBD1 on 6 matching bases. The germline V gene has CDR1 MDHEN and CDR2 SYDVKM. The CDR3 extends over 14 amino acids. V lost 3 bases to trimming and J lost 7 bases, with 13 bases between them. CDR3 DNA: TGTGCCAGCAGTTTGCCAGGGGTCGGGCAGCCCCAGCATTTT. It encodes CASSLPGVGQPQHF. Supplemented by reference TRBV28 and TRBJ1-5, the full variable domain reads DVKVTQSSRYLVKRTGEKVFLECVQDMDHENMFWYRQDPGLGLRLIYFSYDVKMKEKGDIPEGYSVSREKKERFSLILESASTNQTSMYLCASSLPGVGQPQHFGDGTRLSIL.

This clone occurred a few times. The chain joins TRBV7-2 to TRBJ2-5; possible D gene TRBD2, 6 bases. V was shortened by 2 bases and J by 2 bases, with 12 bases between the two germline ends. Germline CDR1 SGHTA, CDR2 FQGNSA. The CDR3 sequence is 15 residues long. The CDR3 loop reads CASSLLLGRQETQYF. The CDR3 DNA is TGTGCCAGCAGCTTATTACTAGGGAGGCAAGAGACCCAGTACTTC.